The rows below give T cell receptor beta chains drawn from one sample of a study of T cell responses to AZD1222 COVID-19 vaccine. Assay: immunoSEQ multiplex PCR; the TCRdb copy retains only in-frame clones and omits some. Among some 150,000 clones listed, approximately 90% were seen once. The input for sequencing was peripheral blood, taken on day 0 of AZD1222 vaccination. These receptors were obtained from an adult in good health. The CDR3 runs from the conserved cysteine through the conserved F or W. D genes are given only for firm matches. Rows give clone size only sometimes, using once, few, many, or a class for an expanded clone.

j_call,d_call,clone_size,v_call,cdr3_nt,cdr3_aa
TRBJ2-7,TRBD2,NA,TRBV28,TGTGCCAGCAGCGAAAGTCGGGACTACAGCTACGAGCAGTACTTC,CASSESRDYSYEQYF
TRBJ1-2,NA,NA,TRBV7-2,TGTGCCAGCAGCCGCGGGACACCCTTGGATGGCTACACCTTC,CASSRGTPLDGYTF
TRBJ2-7,TRBD1,NA,TRBV5-5,TGTGCCAGCAGCCGGGGACAGGGAACCTACGAGCAGTACTTC,CASSRGQGTYEQYF
TRBJ1-2,NA,NA,TRBV5-4,TGTGCCAGCAGCTTGACAGCCAACTATGGCTACACCTTC,CASSLTANYGYTF
TRBJ1-1,NA,NA,TRBV19,TGTGCCAGTAGTATTATTGGGGGACTTGAAGCTTTCTTT,CASSIIGGLEAFF
TRBJ2-7,NA,once,TRBV5-6,TGTGCCAGCAGCTTAGGGTTCTCCTACGAGCAGTACTTC,CASSLGFSYEQYF
TRBJ2-3,TRBD2,NA,TRBV29-1,TGCAGTGTCCCGGGGGGGTTTACAGATACGCAGTATTTT,CSVPGGFTDTQYF
TRBJ2-3,TRBD1,NA,TRBV19,TGTGCCAGTAGCCTGACGGGACAGGGCACAGATACGCAGTATTTT,CASSLTGQGTDTQYF
TRBJ1-2,TRBD1,NA,TRBV5-1,TGCGCCAGCAGCTTTTCCCCGGGACAGGGATATGGCTACACCTTC,CASSFSPGQGYGYTF
TRBJ2-1,TRBD2,NA,TRBV7-3,TGTGCCAGCAGCTTATGGGTAGGAAGCGGGGGGAACAATGAGCAGTTCTTC,CASSLWVGSGGNNEQFF
TRBJ2-5,NA,NA,TRBV7-9,TGTGCCAGCAGCTCCGGGCAAGAGACCCAGTACTTC,CASSSGQETQYF
TRBJ2-2,NA,NA,TRBV4-3,TGCGCCAGCAGCCAAGACGAAGGGTTGGCCGGGGAGCTGTTTTTT,CASSQDEGLAGELFF
TRBJ1-5,NA,NA,TRBV12-3/TRBV12-4,TGTGCCAGCACTTTAAACAGGGACCAGCCCCAGCATTTT,CASTLNRDQPQHF